This is a list of T cell receptor beta chains from one sample in a study of T-cell memory formation after mild COVID-19. TCRdb reprocessed the 5' RACE reads with MiXCR, giving one entry per CDR3 protein. The repertoire includes roughly 200,000 distinct CDR3 sequences, about a fifth of them detected once, and 23% sits in the top ten. The sequenced material came from PBMCs or a T cell subset sorted from them (not recorded which). These receptors all stem from an adult woman who had mild COVID-19 (a few samples of this study predate the infection). Cell type and time point are not known. Each CDR3 is given with its conserved first and last residue. Fields, in order: D gene, V gene, J gene, clone size, CDR3 DNA, CDR3 protein. A D gene is named only where the DNA matches it firmly. The size of a clone is reported for some rows only, either as once, few or many, or as a class for expanded clones.

TRBD1	TRBV4-1	TRBJ1-2	-	TGCGCCAGCAGCCAAGGAACTCTCTCCGGGACAGATGGCTACACCTTC	CASSQGTLSGTDGYTF
-	TRBV12-3/TRBV12-4	TRBJ2-7	-	TGTGCCAGCAGCGCCCTAATCTACGAGCAGTACTTC	CASSALIYEQYF
-	TRBV29-1	TRBJ2-7	-	TGCAGCGTTGAGGGGGAAGAGTCCTACGAGCAGTACTTC	CSVEGEESYEQYF
TRBD2	TRBV4-1	TRBJ2-7	few	TGCGCCAGCAGCCGCTTTGTCTCTAGCGGGGGGGCCTACGAGCAGTACTTC	CASSRFVSSGGAYEQYF
TRBD2	TRBV5-1	TRBJ2-7	few	TGCGCCAGCAGCTGGGGGGGAGCGGCCGAGCAGTACTTC	CASSWGGAAEQYF
-	TRBV2	TRBJ1-5	-	TGTGCCAGCAGTGAATTCGGACAGTTAGGTTATCAGCCCCAGCATTTT	CASSEFGQLGYQPQHF
-	TRBV30	TRBJ2-2	few	TGTGCCTGGAGTCAGGATGTCGGGGAGCTGTTTTTT	CAWSQDVGELFF
-	TRBV7-9	TRBJ2-3	-	TGTGCCAGCAGCTTAGGAGCTAGCACAGATACGCAGTATTTT	CASSLGASTDTQYF
TRBD1	TRBV20-1	TRBJ2-3	-	TGCAGTGCTCCAACTCCCGGGACAGGGATTTTGGATACGCAGTATTTT	CSAPTPGTGILDTQYF
TRBD2	TRBV4-1	TRBJ2-1	-	TGCGCCAGCAGCCTACTAGCGGGGGTATCCTACAATGAGCAGTTCTTC	CASSLLAGVSYNEQFF
TRBD1	TRBV24-1	TRBJ2-2	few	TGTGCCACCAGTGATCAAACCCCCGGGACAGGGAGGACCGGGGAGCTGTTTTTT	CATSDQTPGTGRTGELFF
-	TRBV7-9	TRBJ1-2	-	TGTGCCAGCAGCTTCTACCTAACAGGGAGTTGGGACTATGGCTACACCTTC	CASSFYLTGSWDYGYTF
TRBD1	TRBV5-1	TRBJ2-1	-	TGCGCCAGCGGGAACTGCAGGGGGCGAAAGGGCTCCTACAATGAGCAGTTCTTC	CASGNCRGRKGSYNEQFF
-	TRBV28	TRBJ2-7	few	TGTGCCAGCAGTTTACGGCGTCTGGATTCCTTGTCCTACGAGCAGTACTTC	CASSLRRLDSLSYEQYF
TRBD2	TRBV30	TRBJ2-7	many	TGTGCCTGGAGTGTACTTGGCGGACTAGCGGGCTCCTACGAGCAGTACTTC	CAWSVLGGLAGSYEQYF
-	TRBV7-9	TRBJ1-2	few	TGTGCCAGCAGCTTAGGAGACAGATTAAGCTATGGCTACACCTTC	CASSLGDRLSYGYTF
TRBD2	TRBV27	TRBJ2-7	-	TGTGCCAGCAGTTCTCTCTTCGGACTAGCGAGTTTAGAGCAGTACTTC	CASSSLFGLASLEQYF
TRBD1	TRBV6-4	TRBJ2-2	-	TGTGCCAGCAGCCCGGACAGGGACACCGGGGAGCTGTTTTTT	CASSPDRDTGELFF
-	TRBV19	TRBJ2-7	once	TGTGCCAGTAGTATCGGTCAGGGGAGCAACGAGCAGTACTTC	CASSIGQGSNEQYF
-	TRBV6-5	TRBJ2-3	-	TGTGCCAGCAGTTACGGTCATTCGGGGGCAAGAGATACAGATACGCAGTATTTT	CASSYGHSGARDTDTQYF
-	TRBV20-1	TRBJ2-3	few	TGCAGTGCTAACGGTAACAGGGCCATCAACACAGATACGCAGTATTTT	CSANGNRAINTDTQYF
TRBD2	TRBV10-3	TRBJ2-7	-	TGTGCCATCAGTGAGGTCCTAGCGGGGGGGCTTCGCGAGCAGTACTTC	CAISEVLAGGLREQYF
-	TRBV27	TRBJ2-7	few	TGTGCCAGCAGCGGGAACGGAGAGCAGTACTTC	CASSGNGEQYF
-	TRBV7-6	TRBJ1-1	-	TGTGCCAGCAGCGAGGCGGGGGGGGACACTGAAGCTTTCTTT	CASSEAGGDTEAFF
-	TRBV4-3	TRBJ2-6	-	TGCGCCAGCAGTCACAGCTCTGGGGCCAACGTCCTGACTTTC	CASSHSSGANVLTF
-	TRBV4-3	TRBJ2-1	-	TGCGCCAGCAGCCAAGATTCGGGGTCAACCGACCTGTACAATGAGCAGTTCTTC	CASSQDSGSTDLYNEQFF
-	TRBV7-6	TRBJ1-3	few	TGTGCCAGCAGCCCCTTTGGAGGGATCTCTGGAAACACCATATATTTT	CASSPFGGISGNTIYF
-	TRBV13	TRBJ1-5	-	TGTGCCAGCAGCTTACGGGGGGAGCAGCCCCAGCATTTT	CASSLRGEQPQHF
-	TRBV7-6	TRBJ1-1	-	TGTGCCAGCAGCTTAACGGGGATAGGTGGGAACACTGAAGCTTTCTTT	CASSLTGIGGNTEAFF
TRBD2	TRBV7-9	TRBJ2-3	-	TGTGCCAGCAGCTTCCGTACTAGCGGGGACGTTACAGATACGCAGTATTTT	CASSFRTSGDVTDTQYF
TRBD2	TRBV20-1	TRBJ2-3	-	TGCAGTGCCACAATGCGGGGGGCCACAGATACGCAGTATTTT	CSATMRGATDTQYF
TRBD1	TRBV5-1	TRBJ2-7	-	TGCGCCAGCAGCAGCCCGGGACAGGGGGCTTCCTACGAGCAGTACTTC	CASSSPGQGASYEQYF
-	TRBV5-1	TRBJ2-7	many	TGCGCCAGCAGCCCTGCTGGACTCAAAGGGTCCTACGAGCAGTACTTC	CASSPAGLKGSYEQYF
-	TRBV29-1	TRBJ1-2	-	TGCAGCGTTGTATCAGGGGAGATTAACTATGGCTACACCTTC	CSVVSGEINYGYTF